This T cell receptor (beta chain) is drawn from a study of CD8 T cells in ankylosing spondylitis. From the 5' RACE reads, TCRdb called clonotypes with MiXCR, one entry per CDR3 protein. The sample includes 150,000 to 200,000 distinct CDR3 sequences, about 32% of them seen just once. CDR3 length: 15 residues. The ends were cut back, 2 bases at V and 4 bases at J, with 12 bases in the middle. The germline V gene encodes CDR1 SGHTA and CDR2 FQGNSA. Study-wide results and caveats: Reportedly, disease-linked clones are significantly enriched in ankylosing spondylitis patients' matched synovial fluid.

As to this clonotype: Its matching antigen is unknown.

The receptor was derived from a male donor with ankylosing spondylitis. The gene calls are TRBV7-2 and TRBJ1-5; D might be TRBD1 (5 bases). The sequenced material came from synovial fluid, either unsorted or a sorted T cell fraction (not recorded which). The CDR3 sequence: CASSLTRQSNQPQHF. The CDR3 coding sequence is TGTGCCAGCAGCTTAACCAGACAGAGTAATCAGCCCCAGCATTTT.